One sample yielded the 23 T cell receptor beta chains listed below, sequenced in a study of T cells expressing NK-cell markers. TCRdb reworked the 5' RACE reads into one entry per CDR3 protein, no DNA. This table lists under 500,000 distinct CDR3 sequences. The sample consisted of blood T cells: a sorted CD56 or NKG2C T cell subset, CD4+ or CD8+ T cells, or bulk PBMC T cells (not recorded which). All receptors derive from a woman between 18 and 70 years old in good health.

The V and J genes are TRBV24-1 and TRBJ2-2. CDR3 length: 13 amino acids. The germline CDR1 and CDR2 sequences are KGHDR and SFDVKD. The CDR3 loop is CATSDGSTGELFF.

The chain is built from TRBV23-1 and TRBJ2-1; with no DNA, the TCRdb D assignment of TRBD1 cannot be verified. TRBV23-1 is an ORF; its function is uncertain. The length of the CDR3 is 17 residues. CDR3: CASSHTRASGVHNEQFF.

The rearrangement uses TRBV4-2 and TRBJ2-1; there is no DNA to check the TCRdb D call of TRBD2. This CDR3 has 16 amino acids. Looked up from germline, CDR1 is LGHNA and CDR2 is YNFKEQ. CDR3 loop: CASSQVAERNYNEQFF.

The rearrangement links TRBV7-2 to TRBJ1-4. This CDR3 contains 15 residues. Germline V lookup: CDR1 SGHTA, CDR2 FQGNSA. This CDR3 is CASSLEGSPNEKLFF. The full variable domain, with the rest looked up from reference TRBV7-2 and TRBJ1-4, is GAGVSQSPSNKVTEKGKDVELRCDPISGHTALYWYRQSLGQGLEFLIYFQGNSAPDKSGLPSDRFSAERTGGSVSTLTIQRTQQEDSAVYLCASSLEGSPNEKLFFGSGTQLSVL.

J is TRBJ1-3 and V is TRBV20-1; checking the TCRdb D call of TRBD1 is not possible without DNA. The V gene's germline CDR1 is DFQATT and CDR2 SNEGSKA (reference sequence). CDR3 size: 13 residues. CDR3: CSAADRAGNTIYF.

This sequence joins TRBV19 and TRBJ2-5; TCRdb indicates TRBD1, and absent DNA this call remains unverified. Germline-derived CDR1 and CDR2 are LNHDA and SQIVND (reference sequence). The CDR3 sequence is 14 residues long. The CDR3 protein is CASSTRQFQETQYF.

The chain employs TRBV9 and TRBJ2-2; TCRdb reports TRBD1, a call that lacks DNA to check it against. Germline lookup yields CDR1 SGDLS and CDR2 YYNGEE. CDR3 length equals 13 residues. CDR3 protein: CASSVGAGGELFF.

The gene calls are TRBV20-1 and TRBJ2-5; the D call of TRBD2 rests on TCRdb alone, since no DNA is present to check it. The CDR3 is 14 amino acids. Germline-derived CDR1 and CDR2 are DFQATT and SNEGSKA (reference sequence). CDR3 loop: CSAEAGAVGETQYF.

The chain links TRBV5-1 to TRBJ2-7; TCRdb reports TRBD1, a call that lacks DNA to check it against. The CDR3 sequence is 14 residues long. Germline V gene data show CDR1 as SGHRS and CDR2 as YFSETQ. The CDR3 region is CASSFPGQGSEQYF. Based on the CDR3 plus reference TRBV5-1 and TRBJ2-7, the full variable domain is KAGVTQTPRYLIKTRGQQVTLSCSPISGHRSVSWYQQTPGQGLQFLFEYFSETQRNKGNFPGRFSGRQFSNSRSEMNVSTLELGDSALYLCASSFPGQGSEQYFGPGTRLTVT.

This sequence joins TRBV20-1 and TRBJ2-3; TCRdb's assignment of TRBD2 cannot be checked, as there is no DNA. The CDR3 has 15 residues. Germline lookup yields CDR1 DFQATT and CDR2 SNEGSKA (reference sequence). The CDR3 protein is CSASPWTSATDTQYF.

This chain uses TRBV5-1 with TRBJ2-3; TCRdb outputs TRBD1, but without DNA this stays unchecked. This CDR3 spans 14 amino acids. Germline loops: CDR1 SGHRS, CDR2 YFSETQ. The CDR3 is CASSPGQGLDTQYF. Together with reference TRBV5-1 and TRBJ2-3, the CDR3 gives the full variable domain: KAGVTQTPRYLIKTRGQQVTLSCSPISGHRSVSWYQQTPGQGLQFLFEYFSETQRNKGNFPGRFSGRQFSNSRSEMNVSTLELGDSALYLCASSPGQGLDTQYFGPGTRLTVL.

This chain joins TRBV19 and TRBJ2-1; TCRdb returns TRBD1, unconfirmable since there is no DNA. Germline CDR1 LNHDA, CDR2 SQIVND (reference sequence). CDR3 length: 14 residues. The CDR3 loop is CASKTGARYNEQFF.

The chain joins TRBV30 to TRBJ2-7; with no DNA, the TCRdb D assignment of TRBD1 cannot be verified. The CDR3 consists of 15 residues. Germline V CDR1 and CDR2: GTSNPN, SVGIG (reference sequence). The CDR3: CAWSVSRTNSYEQYF.

The chain joins TRBV12-3 or TRBV12-4 to TRBJ2-1. The CDR3 contains 12 residues. The chain's CDR3 is CASSSSVDEQFF.

The J gene is TRBJ2-2, the V gene TRBV12-3 or TRBV12-4; the TCRdb call, TRBD1, lacks DNA for checking. The CDR3 sequence is 14 residues long. The CDR3 spells CASRPIGGISPLFF.

V is TRBV30 and J is TRBJ1-1; there is no DNA to check the TCRdb D call of TRBD1. Germline V lookup: CDR1 GTSNPN, CDR2 SVGIG (reference sequence). This CDR3 is 13 amino acids long. The CDR3 reads CASITGTWTEAFF.

The chain uses TRBV20-1 and TRBJ2-1; the D call from TCRdb, TRBD2, cannot be confirmed without DNA. The V gene's germline CDR1 is DFQATT and CDR2 SNEGSKA (reference sequence). CDR3 length: 12 residues. This CDR3 reads CSAPTSVPEQFF.

The chain carries TRBV29-1 and TRBJ2-7; the TCRdb call, TRBD1, lacks DNA for checking. The CDR3 consists of 12 residues. Germline CDR1 and CDR2: SQVTM and ANQGSEA. The CDR3 loop is CSVGSGRYEQYF.

This chain connects TRBV7-9 to TRBJ2-5; TCRdb's D call of TRBD1 is untestable without DNA. Germline V gene lookup returns CDR1 SEHNR and CDR2 FQNEAQ (reference sequence). The CDR3 consists of 15 residues. Here the CDR3 reads CASSRQLGQGETQYF.

This chain links TRBV7-2 with TRBJ1-2. The CDR3 covers 13 residues. Germline V gene sequence: CDR1 SGHTA, CDR2 FQGNSA. This chain's CDR3 is CASTPPLGRGYTF.

CDR3 residues: CSAIYHRAYEQYF. V is TRBV20-1 and J is TRBJ2-7; there is no DNA to check the TCRdb D call of TRBD1. CDR3 size: 13 residues. The germline V gene encodes CDR1 DFQATT and CDR2 SNEGSKA (reference sequence).

This chain connects TRBV20-1 to TRBJ1-5; the TRBD1 assignment by TCRdb is unverifiable without DNA. This CDR3 is 13 amino acids long. The germline V gene has CDR1 DFQATT and CDR2 SNEGSKA (reference sequence). CDR3 in amino acids: CSASRTGDQPQHF.

V is TRBV2 and J is TRBJ2-7; TCRdb indicates TRBD1, and absent DNA this call remains unverified. The CDR3 runs to 12 residues. Germline V lookup: CDR1 SNHLY, CDR2 FYNNEI. CDR3 amino acids: CASGTVFYEQYF.